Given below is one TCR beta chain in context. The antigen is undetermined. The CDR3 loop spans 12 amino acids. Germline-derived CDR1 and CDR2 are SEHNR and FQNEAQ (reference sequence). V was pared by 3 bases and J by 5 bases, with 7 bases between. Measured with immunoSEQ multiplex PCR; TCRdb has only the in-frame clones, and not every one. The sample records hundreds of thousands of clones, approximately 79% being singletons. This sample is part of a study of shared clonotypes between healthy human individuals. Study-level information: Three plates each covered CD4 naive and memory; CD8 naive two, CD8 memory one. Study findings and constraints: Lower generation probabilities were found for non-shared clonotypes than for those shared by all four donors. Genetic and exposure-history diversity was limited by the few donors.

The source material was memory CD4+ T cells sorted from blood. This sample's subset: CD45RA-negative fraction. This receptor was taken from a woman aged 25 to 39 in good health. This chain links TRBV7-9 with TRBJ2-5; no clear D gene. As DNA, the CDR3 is TGTGCCAGCAGCTTGCGTAGGGAGACCCAGTACTTC. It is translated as CASSLRRETQYF.